The rows below give T cell receptor beta chains drawn from one sample of a study of T cells in Graves' hyperthyroidism and ophthalmopathy. One entry per CDR3 protein, called by TCRdb with MiXCR from the multiplex PCR reads. The data show around 340,000 distinct CDR3 sequences, 20% to 25% seen once. The sequencing sample was made of blood. The receptors were sampled from a woman aged 45 to 65 with Graves' hyperthyroidism. CDR3s include the opening cysteine and the closing phenylalanine or tryptophan. The D gene is left open where the match is weak. Not every row has a clone size; where given, it reads once, few, many or a size class.

j_gene: TRBJ2-1
d_gene: TRBD1
v_gene: TRBV5-1
abundance: few
CDR3nt: TGCGCCAGCAGCTCGTCCGGGACAGGGGGCATGGGTGAGCAGTTCTTC
CDR3aa: CASSSSGTGGMGEQFF

j_gene: TRBJ1-5
d_gene: NA
v_gene: TRBV7-8
abundance: NA
CDR3nt: TGTGCCAGCACCCGGGGGGGGAGCAATCAGCCCCAGCATTTT
CDR3aa: CASTRGGSNQPQHF

j_gene: TRBJ1-2
d_gene: NA
v_gene: TRBV2
abundance: NA
CDR3nt: TGTGCCAGCAGTCTAGAAACCCTTACTAACTATGGCTACACCTTC
CDR3aa: CASSLETLTNYGYTF

j_gene: TRBJ2-5
d_gene: NA
v_gene: TRBV5-6
abundance: many
CDR3nt: TGTGCCAGCAGCTTTTACGACTCGGGCTACCAAGAGACCCAGTACTTC
CDR3aa: CASSFYDSGYQETQYF

j_gene: TRBJ2-2
d_gene: TRBD1
v_gene: TRBV2
abundance: many
CDR3nt: TGTGCCAGCAGTCCCTCGGGACAGAGGAACACCGGGGAGCTGTTTTTT
CDR3aa: CASSPSGQRNTGELFF

j_gene: TRBJ2-2
d_gene: NA
v_gene: TRBV7-9
abundance: many
CDR3nt: TGTGCCAGCACAGCGAGCGGGGAGCTGTTTTTT
CDR3aa: CASTASGELFF

j_gene: TRBJ2-7
d_gene: NA
v_gene: TRBV20-1
abundance: NA
CDR3nt: TGCAGTGCTAGAGAGGGGGCCCCTCGGGGCGAGCAGTACTTC
CDR3aa: CSAREGAPRGEQYF

j_gene: TRBJ1-1
d_gene: TRBD1
v_gene: TRBV20-1
abundance: many
CDR3nt: TGCAGGGGACAGGGAGGCACTGAAGCTTTCTTT
CDR3aa: CRGQGGTEAFF

j_gene: TRBJ2-7
d_gene: TRBD2
v_gene: TRBV20-1
abundance: many
CDR3nt: TGCAGTGCTAGAGATGGGACTACCTACGAGCAGTACTTC
CDR3aa: CSARDGTTYEQYF

j_gene: TRBJ1-5
d_gene: NA
v_gene: TRBV2
abundance: many
CDR3nt: TGTGCCAGCACCTCGAGTACAGGGCTTTACCAGCCCCAGCATTTT
CDR3aa: CASTSSTGLYQPQHF

j_gene: TRBJ2-7
d_gene: TRBD2
v_gene: TRBV28
abundance: many
CDR3nt: TGTGCCAGCAGTTTGACTAGCGGGAGGCCCGACTACGAGCAGTACTTC
CDR3aa: CASSLTSGRPDYEQYF

j_gene: TRBJ2-2
d_gene: NA
v_gene: TRBV3-1
abundance: NA
CDR3nt: TGTGCCAGCAGCCAAGTTTCTAGTTCGAACACCGGGGAGCTGTTTTTT
CDR3aa: CASSQVSSSNTGELFF

j_gene: TRBJ1-5
d_gene: TRBD1
v_gene: TRBV6-1
abundance: NA
CDR3nt: TGTGCCATCCGGGACAGGGGGCATCAGCCCCAGCATTTT
CDR3aa: CAIRDRGHQPQHF

j_gene: TRBJ1-5
d_gene: NA
v_gene: TRBV30
abundance: many
CDR3nt: TGTGCCTGGGGTAGATATAGCAATCAGCCCCAGCATTTT
CDR3aa: CAWGRYSNQPQHF

j_gene: TRBJ2-7
d_gene: NA
v_gene: TRBV18
abundance: many
CDR3nt: TGTGCCAGCTCAACCCGGGACCACTCCTACGAGCAGTACTTC
CDR3aa: CASSTRDHSYEQYF

j_gene: TRBJ2-4
d_gene: NA
v_gene: TRBV9
abundance: few
CDR3nt: TGTGCCAGCAGCGCTGGGGGGAATACCAAAAACATTCAGTACTTC
CDR3aa: CASSAGGNTKNIQYF

j_gene: TRBJ2-1
d_gene: NA
v_gene: TRBV20-1
abundance: many
CDR3nt: TGCAGTGCTCCCTTGGGCTCCGAGCAGTTCTTC
CDR3aa: CSAPLGSEQFF

j_gene: TRBJ2-2
d_gene: NA
v_gene: TRBV19
abundance: few
CDR3nt: TGTGCCAGTAGGGTAGGGGGGGGCACCGGGGAGCTGTTTTTT
CDR3aa: CASRVGGGTGELFF

j_gene: TRBJ1-6
d_gene: TRBD1
v_gene: TRBV6-2/TRBV6-3
abundance: NA
CDR3nt: TGTGCCAGCAGACCCGACAGGGGGAACTCCTATAATTCACCCCTCCACTTT
CDR3aa: CASRPDRGNSYNSPLHF

j_gene: TRBJ2-1
d_gene: NA
v_gene: TRBV5-1
abundance: many
CDR3nt: TGCGCCAGCAGCGTACAGAATGAGCAGTTCTTC
CDR3aa: CASSVQNEQFF

j_gene: TRBJ2-2
d_gene: TRBD1
v_gene: TRBV19
abundance: NA
CDR3nt: TGTGCCAGTGCCAGACAGGGGGTACAAACCGGGGAGCTGTTTTTT
CDR3aa: CASARQGVQTGELFF

j_gene: TRBJ2-7
d_gene: TRBD2
v_gene: TRBV5-1
abundance: many
CDR3nt: TGCGCCAGCAGCTCCATAGCGGGGCCCTCCTACGAGCAGTACTTC
CDR3aa: CASSSIAGPSYEQYF

j_gene: TRBJ1-2
d_gene: TRBD1
v_gene: TRBV7-9
abundance: NA
CDR3nt: TGTGCCAGCAGCTTAAAGTGGAGGGGGCCAGGGGGCAGATATGGCTACACCTTC
CDR3aa: CASSLKWRGPGGRYGYTF

j_gene: TRBJ2-7
d_gene: TRBD1
v_gene: TRBV28
abundance: many
CDR3nt: TGTGCCAGCACCCAACCGGGACAGGGCTCGGACGAGCAGTACTTC
CDR3aa: CASTQPGQGSDEQYF

j_gene: TRBJ2-1
d_gene: TRBD1
v_gene: TRBV6-1
abundance: once
CDR3nt: TGTGCCAGCAGTGACGGACAGGGCTTGGGTGAGCAGTTCTTC
CDR3aa: CASSDGQGLGEQFF

j_gene: TRBJ2-2
d_gene: NA
v_gene: TRBV6-1
abundance: many
CDR3nt: TGTGCCAGCAGTGAAAACAGAGCGAACACCGGGGAGCTGTTTTTT
CDR3aa: CASSENRANTGELFF

j_gene: TRBJ2-3
d_gene: NA
v_gene: TRBV2
abundance: many
CDR3nt: TGTGCCAGCAGTGAACAGATCACAGATACGCAGTATTTT
CDR3aa: CASSEQITDTQYF

j_gene: TRBJ1-2
d_gene: TRBD1
v_gene: TRBV5-1
abundance: many
CDR3nt: TGCGCCAGCAGCAATTCCGGGACAGGAGAGAGTGGCTACACCTTC
CDR3aa: CASSNSGTGESGYTF

j_gene: TRBJ2-7
d_gene: NA
v_gene: TRBV30
abundance: many
CDR3nt: TGTGCCTGGAGTCAGGGATCCTACGAGCAGTACTTC
CDR3aa: CAWSQGSYEQYF

j_gene: TRBJ2-7
d_gene: NA
v_gene: TRBV28
abundance: once
CDR3nt: TGTGCCAGCGGGACATCTACCTACGAGCAGTACTTC
CDR3aa: CASGTSTYEQYF

j_gene: TRBJ2-2
d_gene: TRBD1
v_gene: TRBV5-1
abundance: many
CDR3nt: TGCGCCAGCAGCTTGGCCGAAGGGGGCTACACCGGGGAGCTGTTTTTT
CDR3aa: CASSLAEGGYTGELFF

j_gene: TRBJ1-2
d_gene: TRBD1
v_gene: TRBV7-9
abundance: NA
CDR3nt: TGTGCCAGCAGCTTATCGGGACCCACAGGGGGCGATGGCTACACCTTC
CDR3aa: CASSLSGPTGGDGYTF

j_gene: TRBJ1-5
d_gene: TRBD1
v_gene: TRBV19
abundance: NA
CDR3nt: TGTGCCAGTAGTATCTTCCCCCCACAGGACAGGGGACGCCAGCCCCAGCATTTT
CDR3aa: CASSIFPPQDRGRQPQHF

j_gene: TRBJ1-6
d_gene: NA
v_gene: TRBV13
abundance: few
CDR3nt: TGTGCCAGCAGCCCCCAGAGGGGCCCTAATTCACCCCTCCACTTT
CDR3aa: CASSPQRGPNSPLHF

j_gene: TRBJ2-2
d_gene: NA
v_gene: TRBV7-9
abundance: few
CDR3nt: TGTGCCAGCAGTCGTGCTAGCGACACCGGGGAGCTGTTTTTT
CDR3aa: CASSRASDTGELFF

j_gene: TRBJ2-1
d_gene: TRBD2
v_gene: TRBV6-1
abundance: NA
CDR3nt: TGTGCCAGCATAAAGGGACTAGCGGGGTCCCGGGGGGGCGATGAGCAGTTCTTC
CDR3aa: CASIKGLAGSRGGDEQFF

j_gene: TRBJ2-3
d_gene: TRBD2
v_gene: TRBV7-8
abundance: few
CDR3nt: TGTGCCAGCAGCTTAAATTCCCGGGAGGGTAGCACAGATACGCAGTATTTT
CDR3aa: CASSLNSREGSTDTQYF

j_gene: TRBJ1-4
d_gene: TRBD1
v_gene: TRBV6-4
abundance: few
CDR3nt: TGTGCCAGCAGGACGGGACAGGGGATATCCCTTGAAAAACTGTTTTTT
CDR3aa: CASRTGQGISLEKLFF

j_gene: TRBJ1-6
d_gene: NA
v_gene: TRBV5-1
abundance: many
CDR3nt: TGCGCCAGCAGCTTGATCAGCGGGAATTCACCCCTCCACTTT
CDR3aa: CASSLISGNSPLHF

j_gene: TRBJ1-6
d_gene: NA
v_gene: TRBV2
abundance: few
CDR3nt: TGTGCCAGCAGTGAGGGGGGCCTCTATAATTCACCCCTCCACTTT
CDR3aa: CASSEGGLYNSPLHF

j_gene: TRBJ2-7
d_gene: NA
v_gene: TRBV27
abundance: many
CDR3nt: TGTGCCAGCAGTGTACGGGGTGGCGGGGGCGCGCTTTTCGAGCAGTACTTC
CDR3aa: CASSVRGGGGALFEQYF

j_gene: TRBJ2-7
d_gene: NA
v_gene: TRBV5-1
abundance: many
CDR3nt: TGCGCCAGCAGCTTGGAACACGGAGCATACTACGAGCAGTACTTC
CDR3aa: CASSLEHGAYYEQYF

j_gene: TRBJ1-5
d_gene: TRBD1
v_gene: TRBV2
abundance: many
CDR3nt: TGTGCCAGCAGTGGACAGGGTTCAAATCAGCCCCAGCATTTT
CDR3aa: CASSGQGSNQPQHF

j_gene: TRBJ1-1
d_gene: NA
v_gene: TRBV2
abundance: many
CDR3nt: TGTGCCAGCATCAGGACGGCCTTTTTGAATGACACTGAAGCTTTCTTT
CDR3aa: CASIRTAFLNDTEAFF

j_gene: TRBJ1-1
d_gene: NA
v_gene: TRBV20-1
abundance: many
CDR3nt: TGCAGTGCTACCTCGAACACTGAAGCTTTCTTT
CDR3aa: CSATSNTEAFF

j_gene: TRBJ2-7
d_gene: TRBD1
v_gene: TRBV6-1
abundance: NA
CDR3nt: TGTGCCAGCAGTCAAGGGACAGGTGGGGAGCAGTACTTC
CDR3aa: CASSQGTGGEQYF

j_gene: TRBJ2-7
d_gene: TRBD2
v_gene: TRBV5-6
abundance: many
CDR3nt: TGTGCCAGCAGCCGTTGGGCTAGCGGGAGTTACGAGCAGTACTTC
CDR3aa: CASSRWASGSYEQYF